The present entry profiles one TCR beta chain with its context. Its antigen is not known. Trimming cost V 7 bases and J 0 bases; bases outside gene matches: 18. The CDR3 consists of 21 residues. Looked up from germline, CDR1 is MNHEY and CDR2 is SMNVEV (reference sequence). Naive CD8 cells comprised CD45RO-negative, CCR7-positively selected cells, excluding terminally differentiated effector memory CD45RA+ cells. This specimen belongs to a study of shared clonotypes between healthy human individuals. Study at large: Participating donors consisted of two women and a few men aged 18 to 49. Study-level points and caveats: Naive subsets typically showed greater estimated richness than memory subsets.

Measured with immunoSEQ multiplex PCR; TCRdb has only the in-frame clones, and not every one. The profile covers about 2 million clones, with about 95% appearing a single time and more than 0.9% taken by the ten largest. The V gene is TRBV27, the J gene TRBJ2-6; 10 bases map to TRBD1. This receptor was taken from a man aged 18 to 29 in good health. The sequenced sample was naive CD8+ T cells sorted from blood. The CDR3 protein is CASNRDRGLSYHHSGANVLTF. For the CDR3, the DNA is TGTGCCAGCAACCGGGACAGGGGATTGTCATACCACCACTCTGGGGCCAACGTCCTGACTTTC.